This is a list of T cell receptor beta chains from one sample in a study of cytomegalovirus exposure and HLA in healthy donors. The data were produced by immunoSEQ multiplex PCR, yet TCRdb's version contains in-frame clones alone and is incomplete. The sample holds 150,000 or so clones; approximately 70% are singletons and the top ten take under 2.5%. The sequencing sample was made of PBMCs. These TCRs come from a woman aged 60 to 75 in good health and CMV-seropositive. Each CDR3 is given with its conserved first and last residue. A D gene is named only where the DNA matches it firmly. Rows give clone size only sometimes, using once, few, many, or a class for an expanded clone.

V	D	size	J	CDR3	DNA
TRBV29-1	TRBD1	.	TRBJ1-1	CSVGTGQSTEAFF	TGCAGCGTAGGGACAGGGCAGAGCACTGAGGCTTTCTTT
TRBV5-4	TRBD1	.	TRBJ1-5	CASSLEGQGNQPQHF	TGTGCCAGCAGCTTGGAGGGACAGGGCAATCAGCCCCAGCATTTT
TRBV7-9	TRBD1	.	TRBJ1-2	CASSLALTGNDGYTF	TGTGCCAGCAGCTTAGCCCTGACAGGGAATGATGGCTACACCTTC
TRBV10-3	TRBD1	.	TRBJ1-1	CAISPTGMNTEAFF	TGTGCCATCAGCCCGACAGGGATGAACACTGAAGCTTTCTTT
TRBV5-1	.	.	TRBJ1-1	CASSPRQDTEAFF	TGCGCCAGCAGCCCCAGACAGGACACTGAAGCTTTCTTT
TRBV30	.	.	TRBJ1-2	CAWSSEYGYTF	TGTGCCTGGAGTTCGGAGTATGGCTACACCTTC
TRBV4-1	TRBD1	.	TRBJ2-2	CASSQDRDRAGELFF	TGCGCCAGCAGCCAAGATAGGGACAGGGCCGGGGAGCTGTTTTTT
TRBV7-9	TRBD1	few	TRBJ1-4	CASSSGQGNEKLFF	TGTGCCAGCAGCTCGGGACAGGGGAATGAAAAACTGTTTTTT
TRBV18	.	.	TRBJ2-6	CASSPISGANVLTF	TGTGCCAGCTCACCCATCTCTGGGGCCAACGTCCTGACTTTC
TRBV4-1	.	.	TRBJ2-1	CASSQLSGQHKQFF	TGCGCCAGCAGCCAACTTTCCGGACAGCATAAGCAGTTCTTC
TRBV10-1	TRBD1	.	TRBJ1-1	CASTRDQGASEAFF	TGCGCCAGTACCCGGGATCAGGGGGCAAGTGAAGCTTTCTTT
TRBV29-1	.	.	TRBJ2-7	CSVAGDSYEQYF	TGCAGCGTAGCCGGGGACTCCTACGAGCAGTACTTC
TRBV5-1	TRBD1	.	TRBJ1-5	CASSLTGGGGNQPQHF	TGCGCCAGCAGCTTGACAGGGGGCGGTGGCAATCAGCCCCAGCATTTT
TRBV19	.	.	TRBJ2-2	CASSIPGTGFGELFF	TGTGCCAGTAGTATTCCCGGGACTGGCTTCGGGGAGCTGTTTTTT
TRBV19	TRBD1	.	TRBJ1-5	CASSPPGAGTGQPQHF	TGTGCCAGTAGTCCCCCGGGGGCAGGGACAGGTCAGCCCCAGCATTTT
TRBV18	.	.	TRBJ1-3	CASSPSGDTIYF	TGTGCCAGCTCACCATCCGGGGACACCATATATTTT
TRBV6-5	.	.	TRBJ2-3	CASRDRGTQYF	TGTGCCAGCAGGGATAGGGGGACGCAGTATTTT
TRBV2	TRBD1	.	TRBJ2-1	CASNPGQGYNEQFF	TGTGCCAGCAACCCGGGACAGGGCTACAATGAGCAGTTCTTC
TRBV30	TRBD2	.	TRBJ2-2	CAWRGGKNTGELFF	TGTGCCTGGAGGGGAGGGAAGAACACCGGGGAGCTGTTTTTT
TRBV30	.	.	TRBJ1-1	CAWSPRRQENTEAFF	TGTGCCTGGAGTCCCCGACGACAGGAAAACACTGAAGCTTTCTTT
TRBV10-3	.	.	TRBJ2-2	CAISDRRDTGELFF	TGTGCCATCAGTGACCGGAGGGACACCGGGGAGCTGTTTTTT
TRBV5-1	TRBD2	.	TRBJ2-1	CASSLERLAGNEQFF	TGCGCCAGCAGCTTGGAGAGACTAGCGGGAAATGAGCAGTTCTTC
TRBV7-9	.	.	TRBJ2-2	CASSSDRRTGELFF	TGTGCCAGCAGCTCGGACAGACGGACCGGGGAGCTGTTTTTT
TRBV6-5	TRBD2	once	TRBJ2-2	CASTLAGAEGELFF	TGTGCCAGCACCCTCGCGGGAGCAGAGGGGGAGCTGTTTTTT
TRBV2	TRBD2	once	TRBJ2-5	CATAGTSGRGETQYF	TGTGCCACCGCCGGGACTAGCGGGAGAGGTGAGACCCAGTACTTC
TRBV2	.	.	TRBJ1-2	CASSVVDYGYTF	TGTGCCAGCAGCGTTGTCGACTATGGCTACACCTTC
TRBV6-5	.	.	TRBJ1-2	CASSSLGGFGYGYTF	TGTGCCAGCAGTTCCCTAGGCGGCTTCGGTTATGGCTACACCTTC
TRBV4-1	.	.	TRBJ2-5	CASSHVGRAEETQYF	TGCGCCAGCAGCCACGTCGGGAGAGCGGAGGAGACCCAGTACTTC
TRBV5-6	.	.	TRBJ1-2	CASSLRQTAITGDYTF	TGTGCCAGCAGCCTGCGCCAAACAGCGATCACAGGAGACTACACCTTC
TRBV15	.	.	TRBJ1-2	CATSRAPSPNYGYTF	TGTGCCACCAGCAGAGCCCCTTCTCCTAACTATGGCTACACCTTC
TRBV5-1	.	.	TRBJ2-1	CASSPYGLSINEQFF	TGCGCCAGCAGCCCTTATGGCCTCTCAATCAATGAGCAGTTCTTC
TRBV5-5	.	.	TRBJ2-7	CASSPDLNEQYF	TGTGCCAGCAGCCCGGACTTGAACGAGCAGTACTTC
TRBV28	.	.	TRBJ1-2	CASSFFGVWGYTF	TGTGCCAGCAGTTTTTTCGGGGTATGGGGCTACACCTTC